The clone carrying this T cell receptor beta chain was observed once. The data derive from a study of blood T cell repertoires in COVID-19. TCRdb keeps only in-frame clones here, not all; method: immunoSEQ multiplex PCR. The top ten hold about 4.1% of the sample, which has fewer than 400,000 clones, 86% seen once. Trimming removed 4 bases from V and 4 bases from J, with 14 bases in between. The CDR3 extends over 15 amino acids. From germline, CDR1 is SGHDN and CDR2 FVKESK. The sample comprised PBMCs or T cells enriched from blood (not recorded which). The chain is built from TRBV14 and TRBJ1-3; possibly TRBD1 for D (6 bases). This sequence was found in a man aged 25 to 40 who had recovered from COVID-19. CDR3: CASSPSRGAGNTIYF. For the CDR3, the DNA is TGTGCCAGCAGCCCCTCCCGGGGGGCCGGAAACACCATATATTTT.